Below are 20 T cell receptor beta chains sequenced from a single sample in a study of OX40 agonist ivuxolimab in advanced cancers. Sequenced by immunoSEQ multiplex PCR; TCRdb stores in-frame clones only, minus some. The data contain about 58,000 clones, more than 80% of them singletons. Here the sequenced sample was CD4+ or CD8+ T cells sorted from blood, taken in a trial of the OX40 agonist ivuxolimab. The receptor set was obtained from an adult with an advanced solid tumor such as melanoma, head and neck, liver or kidney cancer.

This chain uses TRBV15 with TRBJ1-5; TRBD1 might be the D (6 bases). Germline V CDR1 and CDR2: LNHNV, YYDKDF (reference sequence). The length of the CDR3 is 15 residues. Trimming took 9 bases from V and 11 from J, leaving 26 bases between them. The CDR3 spells CATHKGDDTAGAQHF. CDR3 nucleotides: TGTGCCACGCACAAGGGGGACGACACCGCGGGGGCCCAGCATTTT.

This chain connects TRBV6-1 to TRBJ1-3; D is uncertain. The ends were cut back, 7 bases at V and 9 bases at J, with 10 bases in the middle. Germline values: CDR1 MNHNS, CDR2 SASEGT. The CDR3 extends over 11 amino acids. CDR3 residues: CASTALVTIYF. The DNA for the CDR3 is TGTGCCAGCACCGCACTAGTCACCATATATTTT.

The chain links TRBV7-2 to TRBJ2-1; TRBD1 is a possible D gene (5 bases). The V and J ends lost 5 bases and 8 bases respectively, with 16 bases between them. The CDR3 extends over 14 amino acids. Germline values: CDR1 SGHTA, CDR2 FQGNSA. Written as DNA, the CDR3 is TGTGCCAGCAGCCCCAGGACAAAGGGGCATGAGCAGTTCTTC. This translates into CASSPRTKGHEQFF.

V is TRBV15 and J is TRBJ1-2; unclear D gene. The CDR3 length is 16 residues. The germline gives CDR1 LNHNV, CDR2 YYDKDF (reference sequence). Between the trimmed V and J ends, which lost 1 base and 0 bases, there was a span of 12 bases. CDR3 region: CATSRGGGTPNYGYTF. CDR3 sequence (DNA): TGTGCCACCAGCAGAGGTGGAGGAACTCCTAACTATGGCTACACCTTC.

This chain links TRBV6-1 with TRBJ1-6; D gene uncertain. The CDR3 spans 15 residues. The ends were cut back, 6 bases at V and 7 bases at J, with 16 bases in the middle. The germline V gene encodes CDR1 MNHNS and CDR2 SASEGT. The CDR3 loop reads CASSSLVGPNSPLHF. The DNA for the CDR3 is TGTGCCAGCAGCTCCCTTGTAGGACCGAATTCACCCCTCCACTTT.

This clone is categorized as medium-sized. The DNA of the CDR3 is TGTGCCAGCAGTGAACCGAAGTACAATGAGCAGTTCTTC. It is translated as CASSEPKYNEQFF. The J gene is TRBJ2-1, the V gene TRBV2, with D uncertain. Germline CDR1 SNHLY, CDR2 FYNNEI. The CDR3 length is 13 residues. The V end lost 2 bases, the J end lost 4 bases, and 6 bases lay between the germline ends.

The V gene is TRBV7-6, the J gene TRBJ1-1; D gene ambiguous. The CDR3 contains 14 residues. V lost 7 bases and J 2 bases, leaving 14 bases between the germline ends. Per the germline V gene, CDR1 is SGHVS and CDR2 is FNYEAQ. The CDR3 loop reads CASTSSRANTEAFF. CDR3 DNA sequence: TGTGCCAGCACCTCTTCACGCGCTAACACTGAAGCTTTCTTT.

The chain carries TRBV7-6 and TRBJ2-2; 13 bases fit TRBD2. CDR3 length equals 16 residues. The trim removed 5 bases at V and 7 bases at J, leaving 7 bases unmatched. Germline loops: CDR1 SGHVS, CDR2 FNYEAQ. The CDR3 DNA sequence: TGTGCCAGCAGCGCTACCGGGACTAGCGGGGTCGGGGAGCTGTTTTTT. Translating gives CASSATGTSGVGELFF. Supplemented by reference TRBV7-6 and TRBJ2-2, the full variable domain reads GAGVSQSPRYKVTKRGQDVALRCDPISGHVSLYWYRQALGQGPEFLTYFNYEAQQDKSGLPNDRFSAERPEGSISTLTIQRTEQRDSAMYRCASSATGTSGVGELFFGEGSRLTVL.

This chain joins TRBV15 and TRBJ2-5; the D gene is possibly TRBD1 (6 bases). V was trimmed by 1 base and J by 1 base, leaving 13 bases between them. This CDR3 has 16 amino acids. Germline V lookup: CDR1 LNHNV, CDR2 YYDKDF (reference sequence). The CDR3 nucleotides read TGTGCCACCAGCAGAGTTGGGGGCGCGATCCAAGAGACCCAGTACTTC. Its protein product is CATSRVGGAIQETQYF.

The rearrangement links TRBV5-1 to TRBJ1-2; D ambiguous. V was cut by 0 bases and J by 4 bases, with 10 bases left in between. CDR3 length equals 14 residues. CDR1 and CDR2 from the germline V gene are SGHRS and YFSETQ. The CDR3 is CASSLAGWTYGYTF. The CDR3 DNA follows: TGCGCCAGCAGCTTGGCCGGGTGGACCTATGGCTACACCTTC.

The chain is built from TRBV25-1 and TRBJ1-2, with 8 bases aligning to TRBD1. CDR1 MGHDK and CDR2 SYGVNS come from the germline V gene. Trimming took 0 bases from V and 3 from J; bases not matched to a gene: 6. CDR3 size: 16 residues. The CDR3 loop reads CASSEYKQGADYGYTF. The CDR3 DNA reads as TGTGCCAGCAGTGAATATAAGCAGGGGGCCGACTATGGCTACACCTTC.

This clone was detected only a few times. This chain connects TRBV7-9 to TRBJ2-1; TRBD2 agrees at 10 bases. CDR3 length: 14 residues. Losses at the gene ends were 4 bases for V and 8 bases for J; bases not matched to a gene: 5. Germline V gene data show CDR1 as SEHNR and CDR2 as FQNEAQ (reference sequence). The CDR3 DNA follows: TGTGCCAGCAGCTCTGCAGCGGGGGGGTATGAGCAGTTCTTC. Its protein is CASSSAAGGYEQFF.

The chain recombines TRBV23-1 with TRBJ1-3; D is possibly TRBD1 (6 bases). TRBV23-1 counts as an open reading frame of uncertain function. Trimming left V 6 bases short and J 1 base short, with 13 bases between. The CDR3 covers 15 residues. The DNA of the CDR3 is TGCGCCAGCAGGGACAGAAGAAAATCTGGAAACACCATATATTTT. This codes for CASRDRRKSGNTIYF.

V gene TRBV7-3 combines with J gene TRBJ2-1, with TRBD2 matching over 10 bases. Germline CDR1 SGHTA, CDR2 FQGTGA. With V trimmed by 5 bases and J by 5 bases, 6 bases remained unmatched. CDR3 length: 15 residues. Here the CDR3 DNA reads TGTGCCAGCAGCGCCACTAGCGGGGTTAACAATGAGCAGTTCTTC. As protein: CASSATSGVNNEQFF.

This clone was counted once. V and J are TRBV4-1 and TRBJ2-3, with 9 bases that match TRBD2. This CDR3 comprises 17 residues. V lost 0 bases and J lost 2; bases outside the gene matches: 6. CDR1 and CDR2 (germline): MGHRA, YSYEKL. Written as DNA, the CDR3 is TGCGCCAGCAGCCAAGAGGCTAGCGGGGACCCCACAGATACGCAGTATTTT. It encodes CASSQEASGDPTDTQYF.

Many counts were recorded for this clone. The genes are TRBV7-2 and TRBJ1-3; D ambiguous. The CDR3 contains 12 residues. CDR1 and CDR2 (germline): SGHTA, FQGNSA. V lost 1 base, J lost 5 bases, and 3 bases lay in between. The CDR3 loop is CASSLGRNTIYF. The CDR3 DNA follows: TGTGCCAGCAGCTTAGGGAGAAACACCATATATTTT.

The chain carries TRBV2 and TRBJ1-5; 7 nucleotides agree with TRBD1. V was clipped by 5 bases and J by 9 bases; unmatched bases: 10. CDR3 length equals 14 residues. CDR1 and CDR2 from the germline V gene are SNHLY and FYNNEI. CDR3 sequence: CASSSGRGGAPQHF. CDR3 DNA: TGTGCCAGCAGTTCTGGCAGGGGGGGCGCGCCCCAGCATTTT.

J is TRBJ1-1 and V is TRBV28, with D possibly TRBD1 on 5 matching bases. This CDR3 is 12 amino acids long. Germline CDR1 is MDHEN and CDR2 is SYDVKM. The germline V and J ends were trimmed by 8 bases and 1 base, with 8 bases remaining between them. The CDR3 sequence is CASRTGNTEAFF. Written as DNA, the CDR3 is TGTGCCAGCCGTACAGGGAACACTGAAGCTTTCTTT.

This sequence joins TRBV6-1 and TRBJ2-1; D perhaps matches TRBD1 (5 bases). CDR1 MNHNS and CDR2 SASEGT come from the germline V gene. The CDR3 has 15 amino acids. V lost 6 bases, J lost 4 bases, and 16 bases lay in between. In DNA, the CDR3 is TGTGCCAGCAGGGGTACGGCAGGGATTTACAATGAGCAGTTCTTC. Protein: CASRGTAGIYNEQFF.

The CDR3 coding sequence is TGTGCCAGCAGTGAAATTCCGGGGGTGACTGAAGCTTTCTTT. This sequence encodes CASSEIPGVTEAFF. The chain is built from TRBV6-1 and TRBJ1-1, with D perhaps matching TRBD1 (5 bases). The V end was cut by 2 bases, the J end by 5 bases, with 12 bases between. CDR3 length equals 14 residues. Germline assignment: CDR1 MNHNS and CDR2 SASEGT.